A selection of T cell receptor beta chains follows, all from one sample in a study of T cell clonotyping in hematopoietic cell transplantation. TCRdb's table, derived via immunoSEQ multiplex PCR, lists solely in-frame clones and lacks some. The repertoire includes 15,000 or so clones, 70% to 75% of them detected once, and roughly a tenth sits in the top ten. Sequencing input: peripheral blood mononuclear cells. The receptors originated from a woman aged 60-75 years in good health. Some clones in this sample may be carry-over from other donors' samples. CDR3s include the opening cysteine and the closing phenylalanine or tryptophan. Each record gives: CDR3 DNA, CDR3 protein, D gene, J gene, CDR3 length, clone size, V gene. The D gene is left open where the match is weak. Clone size is not always given. Where it is, it says once, few, many or a class for expanded clones.

CDR3 DNA: TGTGCCAGCAGCTTTAGGGACAGACGCACAGATACGCAGTATTTT
CDR3 protein: CASSFRDRRTDTQYF
D gene: TRBD1
J gene: TRBJ2-3
CDR3 length: 15
clone size: -
V gene: TRBV5-6

CDR3 DNA: TGTGCCAGCGGACCAACGAGTTATGGCTACACCTTC
CDR3 protein: CASGPTSYGYTF
D gene: -
J gene: TRBJ1-2
CDR3 length: 12
clone size: -
V gene: TRBV25-1

CDR3 DNA: TGTGCCTGGAGTGTAATAGGGGACACCTACGAGCAGTACTTC
CDR3 protein: CAWSVIGDTYEQYF
D gene: -
J gene: TRBJ2-7
CDR3 length: 14
clone size: few
V gene: TRBV30

CDR3 DNA: TGTGCCAGCAGCGTAGAAGGGGGCAAAAATTCACCCCTCCACTTT
CDR3 protein: CASSVEGGKNSPLHF
D gene: TRBD1
J gene: TRBJ1-6
CDR3 length: 15
clone size: -
V gene: TRBV9

CDR3 DNA: TGTGCCAGTAGTATCTGGCGGGATAGCACCTACGAGCAGTACTTC
CDR3 protein: CASSIWRDSTYEQYF
D gene: -
J gene: TRBJ2-7
CDR3 length: 15
clone size: -
V gene: TRBV19

CDR3 DNA: TGTGCCAGCAGCTTGGGTACCACTGAAGCTTTCTTT
CDR3 protein: CASSLGTTEAFF
D gene: -
J gene: TRBJ1-1
CDR3 length: 12
clone size: -
V gene: TRBV7-9

CDR3 DNA: TGTGCCAGCAGCTTAGCGTCTACTCAGCCCCAGCATTTT
CDR3 protein: CASSLASTQPQHF
D gene: -
J gene: TRBJ1-5
CDR3 length: 13
clone size: few
V gene: TRBV7-2

CDR3 DNA: TGTGCCAGCAGTTTCCGAGGGGTCACTAACTATGGCTACACCTTC
CDR3 protein: CASSFRGVTNYGYTF
D gene: -
J gene: TRBJ1-2
CDR3 length: 15
clone size: -
V gene: TRBV7-3

CDR3 DNA: TGTGCCAGCAGCGTAGAAAACAGCCCAGCTTATGGCTACACCTTC
CDR3 protein: CASSVENSPAYGYTF
D gene: -
J gene: TRBJ1-2
CDR3 length: 15
clone size: -
V gene: TRBV9

CDR3 DNA: TGTGCCAGCAGTCCTGATTGGACCCACCAAGAGACCCAGTACTTC
CDR3 protein: CASSPDWTHQETQYF
D gene: -
J gene: TRBJ2-5
CDR3 length: 15
clone size: -
V gene: TRBV27